The entry below describes one T cell receptor beta chain. The antigen is unknown. The data stem from a study of cytomegalovirus exposure and HLA in healthy donors. Study-wide results and caveats: Most TCRs appeared rarely, but some public TCRs recurred in many donors. Accounts indicate the classifier identified cytomegalovirus status with strong specificity and sensitivity. It was around 160 TCR beta chains that were listed as cytomegalovirus-associated.

Assay: immunoSEQ multiplex PCR; the TCRdb copy retains only in-frame clones and omits some. The table records approximately 150,000 clones, 85% to 90% of them present only once. Sequencing was done on a sample of PBMCs. The origin of this receptor is a young woman in good health and CMV-seropositive.

The CDR3 reads CASGGLADNTGELFF. The CDR3 region has the DNA TGCGCCAGCGGTGGACTAGCGGATAACACCGGGGAGCTGTTTTTT. The chain combines TRBV4-1 with TRBJ2-2, with 10 bases identical to TRBD2. Germline V gives CDR1 MGHRA, CDR2 YSYEKL. The CDR3 is made up of 15 amino acids. Trimming at V came to 8 bases and at J to 2 bases, leaving 5 bases not matched to a gene.